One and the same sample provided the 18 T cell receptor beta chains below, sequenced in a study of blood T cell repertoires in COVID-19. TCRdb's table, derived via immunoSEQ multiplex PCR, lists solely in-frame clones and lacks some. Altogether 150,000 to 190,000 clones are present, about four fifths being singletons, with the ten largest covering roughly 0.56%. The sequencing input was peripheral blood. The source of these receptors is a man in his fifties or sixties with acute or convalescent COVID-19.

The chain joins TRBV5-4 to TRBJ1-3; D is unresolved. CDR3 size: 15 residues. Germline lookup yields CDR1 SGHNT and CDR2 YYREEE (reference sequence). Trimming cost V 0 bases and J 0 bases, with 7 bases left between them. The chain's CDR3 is CASSLGQDSGNTIYF. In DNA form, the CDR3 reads TGTGCCAGCAGCTTGGGACAAGACTCTGGAAACACCATATATTTT.

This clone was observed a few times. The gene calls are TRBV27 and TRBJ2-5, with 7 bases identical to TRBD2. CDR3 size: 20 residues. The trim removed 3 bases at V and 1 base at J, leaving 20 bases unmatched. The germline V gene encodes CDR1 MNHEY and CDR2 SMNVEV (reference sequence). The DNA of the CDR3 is TGTGCCAGCAGTTTCGAGTGGGGATTGTTGGAAACTAGCGCCCAAGAGACCCAGTACTTC. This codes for CASSFEWGLLETSAQETQYF.

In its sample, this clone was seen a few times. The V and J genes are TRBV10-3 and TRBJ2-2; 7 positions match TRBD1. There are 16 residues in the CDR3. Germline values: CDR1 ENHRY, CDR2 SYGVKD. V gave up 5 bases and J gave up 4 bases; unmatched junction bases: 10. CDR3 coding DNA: TGTGCCATCAGTCGAACAGGGGATTCCGCCACCGGGGAGCTGTTTTTT. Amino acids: CAISRTGDSATGELFF.

Here the CDR3 DNA reads TGTGCCAGCAGCCGACAGGGGGCCATTGGTGGCTACACCTTC. It is translated as CASSRQGAIGGYTF. The J gene is TRBJ1-2, the V gene TRBV6-5, with 10 bases lining up with TRBD1. Germline lookup yields CDR1 MNHEY and CDR2 SVGAGI. This CDR3 is 14 amino acids long. With V trimmed by 6 bases and J by 7 bases, 8 bases remained unmatched.

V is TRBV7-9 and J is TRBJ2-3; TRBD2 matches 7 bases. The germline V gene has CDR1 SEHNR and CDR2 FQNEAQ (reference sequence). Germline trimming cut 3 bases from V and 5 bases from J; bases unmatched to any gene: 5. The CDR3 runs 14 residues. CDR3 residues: CASSLGLAGDTQYF. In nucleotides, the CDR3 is TGTGCCAGCAGCTTGGGGTTAGCGGGAGATACGCAGTATTTT.

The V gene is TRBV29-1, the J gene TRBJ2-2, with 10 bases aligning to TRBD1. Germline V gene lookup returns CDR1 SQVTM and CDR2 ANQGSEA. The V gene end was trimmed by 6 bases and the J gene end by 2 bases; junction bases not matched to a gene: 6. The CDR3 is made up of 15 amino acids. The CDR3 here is CSVARQGANTGELFF. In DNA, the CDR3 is TGCAGCGTCGCCAGACAGGGGGCCAACACCGGGGAGCTGTTTTTT.

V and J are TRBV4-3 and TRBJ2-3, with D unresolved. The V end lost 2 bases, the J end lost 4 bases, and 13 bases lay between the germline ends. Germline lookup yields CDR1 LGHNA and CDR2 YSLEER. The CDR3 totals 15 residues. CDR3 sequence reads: CASSQQSQPPDTQYF. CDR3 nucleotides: TGCGCCAGCAGCCAACAATCACAACCGCCAGATACGCAGTATTTT.

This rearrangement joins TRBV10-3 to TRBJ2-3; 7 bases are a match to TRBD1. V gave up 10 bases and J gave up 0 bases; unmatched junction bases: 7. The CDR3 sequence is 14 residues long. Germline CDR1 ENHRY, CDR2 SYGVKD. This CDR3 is CATRDSTSTDTQYF. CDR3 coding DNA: TGTGCCACTCGGGACAGTACTAGCACAGATACGCAGTATTTT.

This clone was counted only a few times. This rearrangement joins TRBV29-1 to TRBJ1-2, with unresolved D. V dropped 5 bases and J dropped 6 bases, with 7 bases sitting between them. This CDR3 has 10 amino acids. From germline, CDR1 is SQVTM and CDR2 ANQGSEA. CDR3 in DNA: TGCAGCGTTTGGGAGGATGGCTACACCTTC. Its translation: CSVWEDGYTF.

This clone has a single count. For the CDR3, the DNA is TGCGCCAGCAGGTTATCGGCGGGAGCGGGCACAGATACGCAGTATTTT. Protein sequence: CASRLSAGAGTDTQYF. The chain uses TRBV5-1 and TRBJ2-3; 7 bases match TRBD2. Trimming removed 5 bases from V and 1 base from J; junction bases left unmatched: 10. This CDR3 is 16 amino acids long. The germline CDR1 and CDR2 sequences are SGHRS and YFSETQ.

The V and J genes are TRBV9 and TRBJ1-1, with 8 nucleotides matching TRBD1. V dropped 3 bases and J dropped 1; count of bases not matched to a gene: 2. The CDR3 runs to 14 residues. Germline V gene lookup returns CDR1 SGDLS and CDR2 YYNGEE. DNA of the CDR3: TGTGCCAGCAGCGGCGGACAGGGGAACACTGAAGCTTTCTTT. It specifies CASSGGQGNTEAFF.

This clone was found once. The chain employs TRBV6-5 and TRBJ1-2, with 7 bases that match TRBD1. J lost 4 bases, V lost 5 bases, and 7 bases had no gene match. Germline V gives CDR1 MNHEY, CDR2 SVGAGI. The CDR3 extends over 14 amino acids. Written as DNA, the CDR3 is TGTGCCAGCAGTCCAACAGGGGTCACCTATGGCTACACCTTC. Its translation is CASSPTGVTYGYTF.

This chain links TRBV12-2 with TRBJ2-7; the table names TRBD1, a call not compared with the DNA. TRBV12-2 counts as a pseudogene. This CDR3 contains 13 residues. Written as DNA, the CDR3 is TGTGCAAGTCGCTCTGGACAGGGGGGTGAGCAGCACTTC. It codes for CASRSGQGGEQHF.

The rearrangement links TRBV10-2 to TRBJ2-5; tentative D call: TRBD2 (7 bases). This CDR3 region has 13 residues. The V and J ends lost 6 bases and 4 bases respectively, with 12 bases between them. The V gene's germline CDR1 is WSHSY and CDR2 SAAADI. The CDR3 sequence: CASRRGEGETQYF. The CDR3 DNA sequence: TGCGCCAGCAGGAGGGGGGAGGGAGAGACCCAGTACTTC.

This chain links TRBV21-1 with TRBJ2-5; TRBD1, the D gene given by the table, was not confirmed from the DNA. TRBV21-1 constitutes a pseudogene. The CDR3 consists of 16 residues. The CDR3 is CASSKKQGRIQETQYF. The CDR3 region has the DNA TGTGCCAGCAGCAAAAAACAGGGAAGGATCCAAGAGACCCAGTACTTC.

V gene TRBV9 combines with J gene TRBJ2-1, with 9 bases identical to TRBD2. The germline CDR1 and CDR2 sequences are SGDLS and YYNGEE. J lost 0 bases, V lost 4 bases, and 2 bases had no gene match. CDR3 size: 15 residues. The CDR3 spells CASSLSGSSYNEQFF. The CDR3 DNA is TGTGCCAGCAGCCTTAGCGGGAGCTCCTACAATGAGCAGTTCTTC.

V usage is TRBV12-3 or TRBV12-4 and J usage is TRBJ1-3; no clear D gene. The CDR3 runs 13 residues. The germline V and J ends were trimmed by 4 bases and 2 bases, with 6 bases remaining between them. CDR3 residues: CASSSGAGNTIYF. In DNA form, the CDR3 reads TGTGCCAGCAGTTCGGGAGCTGGAAACACCATATATTTT.

CDR3 loop: CASSRNLQSGAKNIQYF. CDR3 DNA sequence: TGTGCCAGCAGCAGGAACCTCCAGTCGGGAGCCAAAAACATTCAGTACTTC. V usage is TRBV5-8 and J usage is TRBJ2-4; no clear D. Trimming removed 4 bases from V and 0 bases from J, with 17 bases in between. There are 17 residues in the CDR3. CDR1 and CDR2 (germline): SGHTS, YDEGEE.